This passage covers 30 T cell receptor beta chains from one sample sequenced in a study of T cells in Graves' hyperthyroidism and ophthalmopathy. Amplification of TCR beta CDR3 regions was performed using RNA transcripts as template. TCR CDR3 regions were first amplified by RT-PCR with HTBI primers. TCRdb fed the multiplex PCR reads into MiXCR, producing one record per CDR3 protein. Among about 150,000 distinct CDR3 sequences, approximately 24% were seen once, and the ten largest hold more than 60%. Sequencing used blood. The receptor source for this set is a woman aged 45-65 years with Graves' hyperthyroidism that later progressed to Graves' ophthalmopathy.

V and J are TRBV28 and TRBJ1-6; D gene unclear. Trimming removed 8 bases at V and 8 bases at J, with 13 bases between. This CDR3 contains 13 residues. Per germline, CDR1 MDHEN and CDR2 SYDVKM. CDR3 nucleotide sequence: TGTGCCAGCTCGCCGAGACGCTATTCACCCCTCCACTTT. This translates into CASSPRRYSPLHF. Drawing the rest from reference TRBV28 and TRBJ1-6, the complete variable domain is DVKVTQSSRYLVKRTGEKVFLECVQDMDHENMFWYRQDPGLGLRLIYFSYDVKMKEKGDIPEGYSVSREKKERFSLILESASTNQTSMYLCASSPRRYSPLHFGNGTRLTVT.

The table lists this clonotype with a few counts. The chain joins TRBV11-2 to TRBJ1-1; D gene uncertain. V shed 5 bases and J shed 4 bases, with 11 bases lying between them. CDR1 and CDR2 from the germline V gene are SGHAT and FQNNGV. The CDR3 is 13 residues long. DNA of the CDR3: TGTGCCAGCAGCCTGAGATTGGTCACTGAAGCTTTCTTT. It translates to CASSLRLVTEAFF.

This clonotype showed up just a few times. The CDR3 protein is CASSESGTVITYGYTF. Here the CDR3 DNA reads TGTGCCAGCAGCGAGTCCGGGACGGTCATTACCTATGGCTACACCTTC. The chain employs TRBV7-8 and TRBJ1-2, with D perhaps TRBD1 (5 bases). The V end was cut by 5 bases, the J end by 4 bases, with 20 bases between. From germline, CDR1 is SGHVS and CDR2 FQNEAQ. The CDR3 runs 16 residues.

This clonotype was detected many times. This rearrangement joins TRBV7-2 to TRBJ2-5; 8 bases agree with TRBD1. Trimming at V came to 3 bases and at J to 4 bases, leaving 1 base not matched to a gene. The length of the CDR3 is 13 residues. Germline CDR1 SGHTA, CDR2 FQGNSA. This CDR3 reads CASSFTGGETQYF. The CDR3 bases are TGTGCCAGCAGCTTTACAGGGGGAGAGACCCAGTACTTC. Supplemented by reference TRBV7-2 and TRBJ2-5, the full variable domain reads GAGVSQSPSNKVTEKGKDVELRCDPISGHTALYWYRQSLGQGLEFLIYFQGNSAPDKSGLPSDRFSAERTGGSVSTLTIQRTQQEDSAVYLCASSFTGGETQYFGPGTRLLVL.

V gene TRBV7-8 combines with J gene TRBJ1-2, with 8 bases aligning to TRBD1. CDR1 is SGHVS and CDR2 is FQNEAQ in the germline V gene. V shed 5 bases and J 7 bases; nucleotides not matched to a gene: 6. The CDR3 is 13 amino acids. CDR3 DNA: TGTGCCAGCAGCGACGGGACAGGACTTGGCTACACCTTC. Amino acid sequence: CASSDGTGLGYTF.

In this sample, this clonotype turned up many times. The chain employs TRBV28 and TRBJ1-5, with 8 bases identical to TRBD1. This CDR3 is 15 amino acids long. J was trimmed by 7 bases and V by 6 bases; bases with no gene match: 11. The germline CDR1 and CDR2 sequences are MDHEN and SYDVKM. CDR3 DNA sequence: TGTGCCAGCAGCCCCGGACAGGGTAATTTCCAGCCCCAGCATTTT. Translating it yields CASSPGQGNFQPQHF.

This clonotype was found many times. V is TRBV30 and J is TRBJ1-3; D remains unclear. The CDR3 sequence is 14 residues long. Germline values: CDR1 GTSNPN, CDR2 SVGIG (reference sequence). Trimming took off 1 base at V and 0 bases at J, with 7 bases between the two ends. The CDR3 coding sequence is TGTGCCTGGAGTGACGGCAACTCTGGAAACACCATATATTTT. This sequence encodes CAWSDGNSGNTIYF. Using reference TRBV30 and TRBJ1-3 for the parts outside the CDR3, the full variable domain is SQTIHQWPATLVQPVGSPLSLECTVEGTSNPNLYWYRQAAGRGLQLLFYSVGIGQISSEVPQNLSASRPQDRQFILSSKKLLLSDSGFYLCAWSDGNSGNTIYFGEGSWLTVV.

This chain joins TRBV20-1 and TRBJ1-5; 9 bases are shared with TRBD1. This CDR3 spans 13 amino acids. CDR1 is DFQATT, CDR2 SNEGSKA, per germline (reference sequence). J was trimmed by 6 bases and V by 6 bases; bases with no gene match: 6. The CDR3 DNA is TGCAGTGCGAAACAGGGGGCAGGTCAGCCCCAGCATTTT. This sequence encodes CSAKQGAGQPQHF.

This clonotype was counted many times. The junction shows a germline mismatch at one end, possibly a read error. The chain combines TRBV11-2 with TRBJ2-5; TRBD1 aligns across 7 bases. From germline, CDR1 is SGHAT and CDR2 FQNNGV. The CDR3 covers 14 residues. The CDR3 loop is CATTRRGLQETRYF. CDR3 sequence (DNA): TGTGCCACCACCCGAAGGGGGCTCCAAGAGACCCGGTACTTC.

V is TRBV27 and J is TRBJ2-1, with 8 bases aligning to TRBD2. Germline trimming cut 3 bases from V and 7 bases from J; bases unmatched to any gene: 5. The CDR3 loop spans 14 amino acids. From germline, CDR1 is MNHEY and CDR2 SMNVEV (reference sequence). The CDR3 nucleotides are TGTGCCAGCAGTTTTAGCGGGGAGGGAAATGAGCAGTTCTTC. Protein: CASSFSGEGNEQFF.

This clonotype was seen many times. The chain links TRBV2 to TRBJ2-1; the match to TRBD1 covers 7 bases. This CDR3 is built from 14 residues. V shed 6 bases and J 8 bases; nucleotides not matched to a gene: 10. Germline CDR1 and CDR2: SNHLY and FYNNEI. This CDR3 reads CASRSGTVRDEQFF. CDR3 in DNA: TGTGCCAGCAGATCCGGGACAGTGCGGGATGAGCAGTTCTTC. The whole variable domain, filled in from reference TRBV2 and TRBJ2-1, reads EPEVTQTPSHQVTQMGQEVILRCVPISNHLYFYWYRQILGQKVEFLVSFYNNEISEKSEIFDDQFSVERPDGSNFTLKIRSTKLEDSAMYFCASRSGTVRDEQFFGPGTRLTVL.

This clonotype was detected ten times or more. The chain recombines TRBV4-2 with TRBJ1-4, with 9 bases that match TRBD1. Germline V gene sequence: CDR1 LGHNA, CDR2 YNFKEQ. The ends lost 1 base at V and 7 bases at J; junction bases unmatched: 7. This CDR3 comprises 16 residues. The CDR3 nucleotides are TGTGCCAGCAGCCAAGGAGGACAGGGGAGGGGTGAAAAACTGTTTTTT. Protein sequence: CASSQGGQGRGEKLFF.

This clonotype was picked up a small number of times. Given a much more abundant clone one base away, this may be a read error. The gene calls are TRBV11-2 and TRBJ1-1; the match to TRBD1 covers 8 bases. Germline V gives CDR1 SGHAT, CDR2 FQNNGV. Unmatched junction bases numbered 9, after V lost 5 bases and J lost 4 bases. This CDR3 has 15 amino acids. CDR3 sequence reads: CASSILQGGGTEAFF. The CDR3 DNA reads as TGTGCCAGCAGCATCCTACAGGGGGGCGGCACTGAAGCTTTCTTT.

There are a few counts of this clonotype. This chain connects TRBV7-9 to TRBJ1-2; D is perhaps TRBD1 (5 bases). V lost 0 bases, J lost 4 bases, and 15 bases lay in between. Germline assignment: CDR1 SEHNR and CDR2 FQNEAQ (reference sequence). CDR3 length: 16 residues. In DNA, the CDR3 is TGTGCCAGCAGCTTAGCGGCCATCACAGGCCCCTATGGCTACACCTTC. Protein: CASSLAAITGPYGYTF.

There are many counts of this clonotype. The chain uses TRBV5-1 and TRBJ1-5; the D gene is possibly TRBD1 (5 bases). Germline values: CDR1 SGHRS, CDR2 YFSETQ. The CDR3 loop spans 13 amino acids. Trimming shortened V by 4 bases and J by 9 bases, and 14 bases separated the two germline ends. The CDR3 reads CASSAEGIGPQHF. CDR3 bases: TGCGCCAGCAGCGCCGAGGGGATAGGGCCCCAGCATTTT.

This clonotype was observed at least ten times. V usage is TRBV3-1 and J usage is TRBJ2-3, with D possibly matching TRBD2 (6 bases). V lost 4 bases to trimming and J lost 1 base, with 12 bases between them. Germline V gene lookup returns CDR1 LGHDT and CDR2 YNNKEL (reference sequence). The CDR3 loop spans 15 amino acids. The CDR3 spells CASSPRDFRTDTQYF. In DNA, the CDR3 is TGTGCCAGCAGCCCCCGGGACTTCCGCACAGATACGCAGTATTTT.

This clonotype occurred many times. J is TRBJ1-1 and V is TRBV7-9, with a possible D match to TRBD1 (5 bases). Trimming left V 5 bases short and J 5 bases short, with 18 bases between. Germline CDR1 reads SEHNR; CDR2 reads FQNEAQ (reference sequence). The CDR3 sequence is 15 residues long. CDR3 in DNA: TGTGCCAGCAGCCCGAATACAGGAGGCGCGACTGAAGCTTTCTTT. Translating gives CASSPNTGGATEAFF.

The table lists this clonotype with many counts. V and J are TRBV7-8 and TRBJ1-1; TRBD1 is a possible D gene (5 bases). V was cut by 2 bases and J by 4 bases, with 11 bases left in between. The CDR3 spans 14 residues. Germline loops: CDR1 SGHVS, CDR2 FQNEAQ. CDR3 loop: CASSLKEGATEAFF. In DNA form, the CDR3 reads TGTGCCAGCAGCTTAAAGGAAGGGGCCACTGAAGCTTTCTTT.

This clonotype occurred many times. V gene TRBV28 combines with J gene TRBJ2-1, with no clear D. Germline V CDR1 and CDR2: MDHEN, SYDVKM. V was trimmed by 8 bases and J by 2 bases, leaving 16 bases between them. This CDR3 is 15 amino acids long. The CDR3 reads CASALSFSTYNEQFF. The CDR3 DNA reads TGTGCCAGCGCTCTCAGCTTTTCTACCTACAATGAGCAGTTCTTC.

This clonotype was counted ten times or more. V and J are TRBV7-8 and TRBJ2-1, with a weak D call TRBD1 (6 bases). Trimming took 5 bases from V and 2 from J, leaving 19 bases between them. CDR3 length: 17 amino acids. The germline V gene encodes CDR1 SGHVS and CDR2 FQNEAQ. CDR3 amino acids: CASSLMVTGLTYNEQFF. CDR3 bases: TGTGCCAGCAGCCTGATGGTAACAGGGTTAACCTACAATGAGCAGTTCTTC.

The chain uses TRBV6-1 and TRBJ1-5; tentatively, D is TRBD1 (5 bases). Trimming pared 6 bases from V and 5 bases from J, leaving 8 bases between. The CDR3 has 12 residues. In germline, CDR1 is MNHNS, CDR2 SASEGT. The CDR3 reads CASRTEYQPQHF. CDR3 DNA sequence: TGTGCCAGCAGGACAGAATATCAGCCCCAGCATTTT.

A note on this clonotype: With a much larger clone just one base away, this may be a read error. This chain links TRBV28 with TRBJ1-2; D may be TRBD1 (5 bases). Germline lookup yields CDR1 MDHEN and CDR2 SYDVKM. This CDR3 contains 13 residues. The CDR3, as DNA: TGTGCCAGCAGTTTAACTCAGGGAAATGGCCACACCTTC. This gives the protein CASSLTQGNGHTF.

This clonotype was seen ten or more times. V is TRBV7-9 and J is TRBJ2-7; D might be TRBD2 (6 bases). V gave up 5 bases and J gave up 0 bases, with 14 bases separating them. Germline values: CDR1 SEHNR, CDR2 FQNEAQ (reference sequence). There are 15 residues in the CDR3. The CDR3 loop is CASSHSGLHSYEQYF. DNA of the CDR3: TGTGCCAGCAGCCACTCGGGACTGCACTCCTACGAGCAGTACTTC.

This clonotype was observed a few times. This chain joins TRBV3-1 and TRBJ2-1; D unresolved. Germline V gene data show CDR1 as LGHDT and CDR2 as YNNKEL (reference sequence). CDR3 length: 12 amino acids. Trimming removed 0 bases from V and 15 bases from J, with 12 bases in between. CDR3 residues: CASSQEGLPRFF. The CDR3 DNA follows: TGTGCCAGCAGCCAAGAAGGTCTACCCAGGTTCTTC.

The V call is TRBV6-1, the J call TRBJ1-6; D is uncertain. Germline V gene lookup returns CDR1 MNHNS and CDR2 SASEGT. CDR3 size: 16 residues. Trimming shortened V by 6 bases and J by 5 bases, and 17 bases separated the two germline ends. CDR3 DNA: TGTGCCAGCAGGAACCTCCTCGGGGTCCATAATTCACCCCTCCACTTT. The encoded protein is CASRNLLGVHNSPLHF.

This clonotype was seen more than once but under ten times. One end of the junction is discordant with germline, which a read error may explain. This sequence joins TRBV5-5 and TRBJ2-3; TRBD2 agrees at 15 bases. Germline CDR1 and CDR2: SGHKS and YYEKEE (reference sequence). This CDR3 region has 17 residues. Here the CDR3 reads CASSSGTSGRRTDTQYF. CDR3 nucleotide sequence: TGCGCCAGCAGCTCAGGGACTAGCGGGAGGCGGACAGATACGCAGTATTTT. Drawing the rest from reference TRBV5-5 and TRBJ2-3, the complete variable domain is DAGVTQSPTHLIKTRGQQVTLRCSPISGHKSVSWYQQVLGQGPQFIFQYYEKEERGRGNFPDRFSARQFPNYSSELNVNALLLGDSALYLCASSSGTSGRRTDTQYFGPGTRLTVL.

In this sample, this clonotype turned up many times. V gene TRBV28 combines with J gene TRBJ2-5; perhaps TRBD1 as D (6 bases). The CDR3 spans 12 residues. V was clipped by 9 bases and J by 5 bases, with 13 bases between them. Germline V lookup: CDR1 MDHEN, CDR2 SYDVKM. CDR3 sequence: CASSTGLETQYF. For the CDR3, the DNA is TGTGCCAGTTCGACAGGATTGGAGACCCAGTACTTC.

This clonotype was observed many times. The chain has TRBV5-1 and TRBJ2-4; D is perhaps TRBD1 (5 bases). The CDR3 has 14 amino acids. V was shortened by 0 bases and J by 7 bases, with 11 bases between the two germline ends. Germline CDR1 reads SGHRS; CDR2 reads YFSETQ. As DNA, the CDR3 is TGCGCCAGCAGCTTGGAGGGGTTTTGGAACATTCAGTACTTC. It specifies CASSLEGFWNIQYF.

The chain carries TRBV4-1 and TRBJ1-3; D unresolved. V gave up 2 bases and J gave up 0 bases, with 14 bases separating them. There are 17 residues in the CDR3. Germline V gene data show CDR1 as MGHRA and CDR2 as YSYEKL. The CDR3 DNA is TGCGCCAGCAGCCAATCCCCTCCAACAACCTCTGGAAACACCATATATTTT. This translates into CASSQSPPTTSGNTIYF.

This clonotype was counted at least ten times. The J gene is TRBJ2-7, the V gene TRBV28, with D maybe TRBD1 (5 bases). Trimming cost V 5 bases and J 5 bases, with 16 bases left between them. CDR1 is MDHEN, CDR2 SYDVKM, per germline. CDR3 size: 14 residues. CDR3 sequence (DNA): TGTGCCAGCAGTCTCCCCCGCAGGGTCCACGAGCAGTACTTC. It codes for CASSLPRRVHEQYF.